These 29 T cell receptor beta chains originate from one sample sequenced in a study of T cells in women clearing cervical HPV infection. TCRdb's table, derived via immunoSEQ multiplex PCR, lists solely in-frame clones and lacks some. The sample's table shows tens of thousands of clones. The sequencing sample was made of blood buffy coat. Receptor source: a woman aged 18-70 years with a cervical HPV16 infection that either progressed to CIN3+ or cleared (not recorded which).

Comments on this clone: The CDR3 end falls 3 residues outside the read, so it is completed with the germline J gene. The rearrangement uses TRBV5-1 and TRBJ1-1; D gene unclear. The CDR3 consists of 13 residues. The V end was cut by 0 bases, the J end by 2 bases, with 5 bases between. The germline V gene has CDR1 SGHRS and CDR2 YFSETQ. The CDR3 here is CASSLARNTEAFF. The covered CDR3 bases are TGCGCCAGCAGCTTGGCCAGAAACACTGAA. Drawing the rest from reference TRBV5-1 and TRBJ1-1, the complete variable domain is KAGVTQTPRYLIKTRGQQVTLSCSPISGHRSVSWYQQTPGQGLQFLFEYFSETQRNKGNFPGRFSGRQFSNSRSEMNVSTLELGDSALYLCASSLARNTEAFFGQGTRLTVV.

On this clone: From the germline J gene comes the end of the CDR3, since the read stops 3 residues before it. The chain recombines TRBV2 with TRBJ1-6; no clear D. Germline lookup yields CDR1 SNHLY and CDR2 FYNNEI. V was pared by 0 bases and J by 5 bases, with 5 bases between. The CDR3 totals 14 residues. CDR3 in amino acids: CASSEAGDNSPLHF. The DNA read from the CDR3 is TGTGCCAGCAGTGAAGCCGGGGATAATTCACCC.

To note about this clone: The missing CDR3 end, 3 residues past where the read stops, is filled in from the germline J gene. This sequence joins TRBV7-9 and TRBJ1-1; 7 bases agree with TRBD1. There are 14 residues in the CDR3. Germline values: CDR1 SEHNR, CDR2 FQNEAQ (reference sequence). J gave up 3 bases and V 5 bases, and 6 bases lay outside the gene matches. The CDR3 spells CASSRTGEDTEAFF. The covered CDR3 bases are TGTGCCAGCAGCCGAACAGGGGAGGACACTGAA.

Regarding this clone: Read coverage stops 3 residues before the CDR3 terminus; the germline J gene supplies the remainder. The chain carries TRBV11-2 and TRBJ1-2, with D uncertain. Trimming cost V 0 bases and J 4 bases, with 9 bases left between them. Germline-derived CDR1 and CDR2 are SGHAT and FQNNGV. This CDR3 has 14 amino acids. The DNA read from the CDR3 is TGTGCCAGCAGCTTAGAAGCGGGCCCCTATGGC. Translating it yields CASSLEAGPYG. The full CDR3 protein is CASSLEAGPYGYTF.

To note about this clone: The read falls 3 residues short of the CDR3 end, and the missing part is taken from the germline J gene. The chain employs TRBV20-1 and TRBJ2-5; perhaps D is TRBD1 or TRBD2 (6 bases each). Germline V gene sequence: CDR1 DFQATT, CDR2 SNEGSKA (reference sequence). CDR3 size: 14 residues. Trimming removed 6 bases from V and 5 bases from J, with 19 bases in between. CDR3: CSAQPAGHLETQYF. The CDR3 DNA, read in part, is TGCAGTGCCCAACCCGCGGGACATCTGGAGACC.

A remark on this clone: The read halts 3 residues ahead of the CDR3 end, with the missing end drawn from the germline J gene. J is TRBJ2-6 and V is TRBV7-9; the D gene is possibly TRBD1 (5 bases). The CDR3 totals 14 residues. V was clipped by 9 bases and J by 2 bases, with 11 bases between them. Germline V gene lookup returns CDR1 SEHNR and CDR2 FQNEAQ (reference sequence). CDR3 bases read: TGTGCCAGTTCACAGGCGGCTGGGGCCAACGTC. Translating it yields CASSQAAGANV. The entire CDR3 protein reads CASSQAAGANVLTF.

In the case of this clone: The CDR3 end lies 3 residues beyond the end of the read and is filled in from the germline J gene. The chain uses TRBV6-2 or TRBV6-3 and TRBJ1-5, with TRBD1 identical over 9 bases. The CDR3 consists of 14 residues. V trimming: 7 bases; J trimming: 6 bases; junction bases outside the gene matches: 7. Germline CDR1 MNHEY, CDR2 SVGEGT. CDR3 DNA, as far as it was read: TGTGCCAGCACGGACAGGGGTGGATTTCAGCCC. It is translated as CASTDRGGFQP. The entire CDR3 sequence reads CASTDRGGFQPQHF.

Remarks on this clone: The read finishes 3 residues shy of the CDR3 end, and the germline J gene is used to complete it. The genes are TRBV20-1 and TRBJ1-1, with a weak D call TRBD1 (5 bases). CDR1 and CDR2 (germline): DFQATT, SNEGSKA (reference sequence). CDR3 length: 13 residues. V was shortened by 1 base and J by 6 bases, with 12 bases between the two germline ends. The CDR3 bases that were read are TGCAGTGCTAGAGGAGGGGAAGTCCCTGAA. Protein sequence: CSARGGEVPE. The full CDR3 is CSARGGEVPEAFF.

Remarks on this clone: Read data end 3 residues before the CDR3 end; the end is taken from the germline J gene. The V call is TRBV5-6, the J call TRBJ2-7; 7 positions match TRBD1. J lost 3 bases, V lost 3 bases, and 3 bases had no gene match. The CDR3 contains 13 residues. Per the germline V gene, CDR1 is SGHDT and CDR2 is YYEEEE. The CDR3 DNA, read in part, is TGTGCCAGCAGCTGGTCAGGGGGCTACGAG. Encoded protein: CASSWSGGYE. The CDR3 in full is CASSWSGGYEQYF.

The CDR3 loop is CAWSSLYNEQFF. CDR3 DNA, as far as it was read: TGTGCCTGGAGTTCCCTGTACAATGAG. The chain links TRBV30 to TRBJ2-1, with D hard to call. From the germline J gene comes the end of the CDR3, since the read stops 3 residues before it. The CDR3 consists of 12 residues. V lost 2 bases and J lost 4, with 6 bases in between. Germline V gene data show CDR1 as GTSNPN and CDR2 as SVGIG (reference sequence).

Note on this clone: The CDR3 end lies 3 residues beyond the end of the read and is filled in from the germline J gene. Other nucleotide sequences in the sample specify the same CDR3. The J gene is TRBJ2-7, the V gene TRBV7-9; 8 bases align to TRBD1. Germline loops: CDR1 SEHNR, CDR2 FQNEAQ (reference sequence). The CDR3 covers 14 residues. The junction had 1 base not matched to a gene; V was cut back by 0 bases and J by 3 bases. The CDR3 is CASSLAQGDYEQYF. The part of the CDR3 DNA that was read is TGTGCCAGCAGCTTAGCACAGGGGGACTACGAG.

A word on this clone: The DNA ends 3 residues before the CDR3 does, and the rest of the CDR3 is filled in from the germline J gene. The chain uses TRBV7-9 and TRBJ2-7; perhaps TRBD2 as D (5 bases). This CDR3 has 15 residues. Germline V gene data show CDR1 as SEHNR and CDR2 as FQNEAQ (reference sequence). Trimming stripped 0 bases from V and 3 bases from J, with 12 bases between. CDR3 DNA, as far as it was read: TGTGCCAGCAGCTTAGCTCTTAGCGCCCACTACGAG. Translation gives CASSLALSAHYE. The CDR3, in full, reads CASSLALSAHYEQYF.

A remark on this clone: The read ends 3 residues before the CDR3 terminus; that terminus is restored from the germline J gene. The rearrangement uses TRBV5-6 and TRBJ2-3; D uncertain. CDR1 is SGHDT, CDR2 YYEEEE, per germline. This CDR3 has 15 amino acids. Between the trimmed V and J ends, which lost 0 bases and 1 base, there was a span of 9 bases. The CDR3: CASSLALGRTDTQYF. The CDR3 DNA, read in part, is TGTGCCAGCAGCTTGGCCCTTGGCCGCACAGATACG.

Regarding this clone: The read comes to an end 3 residues before the CDR3 does, leaving the germline J gene to fill in the end. The chain has TRBV30 and TRBJ2-7; 7 bases are shared with TRBD1. CDR1 GTSNPN and CDR2 SVGIG come from the germline V gene (reference sequence). The J segment lost 2 bases and the V segment lost 5 bases, leaving 6 bases of the junction unmatched. The CDR3 is made up of 13 amino acids. The CDR3 bases that were read are TGTGCCTGGGGACGGGACAGACCCTACGAG. Translated, it gives CAWGRDRPYE. The entire CDR3 reads CAWGRDRPYEQYF. The full variable domain, its missing parts supplied by reference TRBV30 and TRBJ2-7, is SQTIHQWPATLVQPVGSPLSLECTVEGTSNPNLYWYRQAAGRGLQLLFYSVGIGQISSEVPQNLSASRPQDRQFILSSKKLLLSDSGFYLCAWGRDRPYEQYFGPGTRLTVT.

The CDR3 bases that were read are TGCAGTGCTAGAGATGGTCAGGGGGCTAATAATGAG. Translated: CSARDGQGANNE. In full, the CDR3 is CSARDGQGANNEQFF. This chain uses TRBV20-1 with TRBJ2-1, with 8 bases matching TRBD1. The CDR3 end is not reached by the read, which stops 3 residues before it; the germline J gene fills it in. The V segment lost 0 bases and the J segment 7 bases; nucleotides outside the gene matches: 8. The CDR3 consists of 15 residues. Germline loops: CDR1 DFQATT, CDR2 SNEGSKA (reference sequence).

As to this clone: The read ends 3 residues before the CDR3 terminus; that terminus is restored from the germline J gene. The chain has TRBV19 and TRBJ2-1; 9 nucleotides line up with TRBD1. Germline CDR1 is LNHDA and CDR2 is SQIVND (reference sequence). Losses at the gene ends were 2 bases for V and 5 bases for J; bases not matched to a gene: 1. CDR3 length: 14 residues. CDR3 sequence: CASSIRQGDNEQFF. CDR3 bases read: TGTGCCAGTAGTATAAGACAGGGGGACAATGAG. Using reference TRBV19 and TRBJ2-1 for the parts outside the CDR3, the full variable domain is DGGITQSPKYLFRKEGQNVTLSCEQNLNHDAMYWYRQDPGQGLRLIYYSQIVNDFQKGDIAEGYSVSREKKESFPLTVTSAQKNPTAFYLCASSIRQGDNEQFFGPGTRLTVL.

In the case of this clone: Coverage ceases 3 residues before the CDR3 finishes, and the germline J gene fills in the end. The chain combines TRBV10-3 with TRBJ1-1; tentatively, D is TRBD1 (5 bases). Trimming removed 2 bases from V and 3 bases from J, with 13 bases in between. Germline CDR1 ENHRY, CDR2 SYGVKD. The length of the CDR3 is 15 residues. This CDR3 reads CAISENKWGDTEAFF. CDR3 bases read: TGTGCCATCAGTGAGAACAAGTGGGGGGACACTGAA.

Regarding this clone: The read gets to within 3 residues of the CDR3 end, and the germline J gene fills in the rest. The rearrangement uses TRBV5-1 and TRBJ1-3, with 7 bases aligning to TRBD1. Trimming cost V 2 bases and J 0 bases; bases outside gene matches: 5. The V gene's germline CDR1 is SGHRS and CDR2 YFSETQ. The CDR3 spans 16 residues. The CDR3 bases that were read are TGCGCCAGCAGCTTCACAGGGGTCGCCTCTGGAAACACC. Its protein product is CASSFTGVASGNT. The full CDR3 is CASSFTGVASGNTIYF.

Note on this clone: The read stops 3 residues short of the end of the CDR3; the missing end is completed from the germline J gene. This chain links TRBV19 with TRBJ2-4, with 9 nucleotides matching TRBD1. The CDR3 has 16 amino acids. Germline V gene data show CDR1 as LNHDA and CDR2 as SQIVND (reference sequence). The CDR3 sequence is CASSIGPGQGSGGQYF. Incomplete CDR3 DNA: TGTGCCAGTAGCATCGGGCCGGGACAGGGTTCCGGTGGT. The variable domain in full, with the rest retrieved from reference TRBV19 and TRBJ2-4, is DGGITQSPKYLFRKEGQNVTLSCEQNLNHDAMYWYRQDPGQGLRLIYYSQIVNDFQKGDIAEGYSVSREKKESFPLTVTSAQKNPTAFYLCASSIGPGQGSGGQYFGAGTRLSVL.

Note on this clone: The read terminates 3 residues ahead of where the CDR3 ends, so the germline J gene completes it. The chain combines TRBV2 with TRBJ1-1, with D perhaps matching TRBD1 (6 bases). V lost 6 bases to trimming and J lost 2 bases, with 10 bases between them. Germline V gene lookup returns CDR1 SNHLY and CDR2 FYNNEI. The CDR3 has 13 residues. The CDR3 spells CASRQGPNTEAFF. The covered CDR3 bases are TGTGCCAGCAGACAGGGTCCCAACACTGAA. Full variable domain (outside the CDR3, taken from reference TRBV2 and TRBJ1-1): EPEVTQTPSHQVTQMGQEVILRCVPISNHLYFYWYRQILGQKVEFLVSFYNNEISEKSEIFDDQFSVERPDGSNFTLKIRSTKLEDSAMYFCASRQGPNTEAFFGQGTRLTVV.

On this clone itself: The sequenced fragment ends 3 residues before the CDR3 boundary, so the rest is inferred from the germline J gene. The chain is built from TRBV2 and TRBJ1-2; perhaps TRBD1 as D (5 bases). The CDR3 sequence is 13 residues long. Germline CDR1 SNHLY, CDR2 FYNNEI. Trimming pared 8 bases from V and 6 bases from J, leaving 16 bases between. The part of the CDR3 DNA that was read is TGTGCCAGCCTCGCTACAGACAGAGATGGC. The encoded protein is CASLATDRDG. The whole CDR3 is CASLATDRDGYTF.

The chain's CDR3 is CASIAAPGGVYEQYF. The part of the CDR3 DNA that was read is TGCGCCAGCATCGCGGCTCCGGGGGGGGTCTACGAG. This chain connects TRBV4-1 to TRBJ2-7, with TRBD2 identical over 8 bases. The read falls 3 residues short of the CDR3 end, and the missing part is taken from the germline J gene. The CDR3 has 15 amino acids. The V and J ends lost 7 bases and 3 bases, in that order; junction bases with no gene match: 11. The germline CDR1 and CDR2 sequences are MGHRA and YSYEKL.

For this clone: The read halts 3 residues ahead of the CDR3 end, with the missing end drawn from the germline J gene. This chain connects TRBV7-9 to TRBJ2-1, with D possibly being TRBD2 (6 bases). V was trimmed by 4 bases and J by 7 bases, leaving 8 bases between them. This CDR3 region has 12 residues. Germline assignment: CDR1 SEHNR and CDR2 FQNEAQ (reference sequence). CDR3 bases read: TGTGCCAGCAGCTCCCGGGGGAATGAG. Amino acid sequence: CASSSRGNE. The entire CDR3 protein reads CASSSRGNEQFF.

With regard to this clone: The CDR3 end falls 3 residues outside the read, so it is completed with the germline J gene. The chain uses TRBV20-1 and TRBJ2-2, with TRBD2 as a possible D gene (5 bases). Trimming took 0 bases from V and 3 from J, leaving 11 bases between them. CDR1 is DFQATT and CDR2 is SNEGSKA in the germline V gene (reference sequence). The CDR3 sequence is 15 residues long. The CDR3 loop reads CSARDPSRYTGELFF. The sequenced part of the CDR3 DNA is TGCAGTGCTAGAGATCCTAGCAGATACACCGGGGAG.

Points on this clone: Read coverage stops 3 residues before the CDR3 terminus; the germline J gene supplies the remainder. The chain carries TRBV19 and TRBJ1-2; no definite D call. Germline values: CDR1 LNHDA, CDR2 SQIVND (reference sequence). The CDR3 contains 16 residues. CDR3 DNA, as far as it was read: TGTGCCAGTAGTATAGGAGGAACTAGGGCCACAGATACC. Its translation: CASSIGGTRATDT. The whole CDR3 protein is CASSIGGTRATDTYTF.

Comment on this clone: The missing CDR3 end, 3 residues past where the read stops, is filled in from the germline J gene. V gene TRBV29-1 combines with J gene TRBJ1-1, with 7 nucleotides matching TRBD1. Germline assignment: CDR1 SQVTM and CDR2 ANQGSEA. Trimming removed 6 bases from V and 1 base from J; junction bases left unmatched: 5. CDR3 length equals 13 residues. The CDR3 region is CSVKGQSNTEAFF. The DNA read from the CDR3 is TGCAGCGTAAAGGGACAGTCGAACACTGAA.

Concerning this clone: The read is 3 residues too short to cover the CDR3 end, so that end is filled in from the germline J gene. This chain connects TRBV4-2 to TRBJ2-2; 15 bases fit TRBD2. Germline V gene data show CDR1 as LGHNA and CDR2 as YNFKEQ. The CDR3 is made up of 21 amino acids. V trimming: 4 bases; J trimming: 1 base; junction bases outside the gene matches: 13. The CDR3 loop reads CASSRPAVGTSGRQNTGELFF. Partial CDR3 DNA: TGTGCCAGCAGCCGGCCGGCTGTGGGGACTAGCGGGAGGCAGAACACCGGGGAG.

With respect to this clone: The read ends 3 residues before the CDR3 terminus; that terminus is restored from the germline J gene. The V gene is TRBV7-3, the J gene TRBJ2-5; perhaps TRBD2 as D (6 bases). Deletions cut 5 bases from V and 0 bases from J, with 10 bases between. Germline CDR1 reads SGHTA; CDR2 reads FQGTGA. The CDR3 sequence is 14 residues long. This CDR3 reads CASSPRGDQETQYF. CDR3 DNA, as far as it was read: TGTGCCAGCAGCCCGCGCGGGGACCAAGAGACC.

Concerning this clone itself: The read falls 3 residues short of the CDR3 end, and the missing part is taken from the germline J gene. The chain has TRBV14 and TRBJ2-2; D might be TRBD1 (5 bases). CDR1 SGHDN and CDR2 FVKESK come from the germline V gene. The ends were cut back, 2 bases at V and 1 base at J, with 8 bases in the middle. The CDR3 has 15 residues. The covered CDR3 bases are TGTGCCAGCAGCCAACTGGACAAGAACACCGGGGAG. It translates to CASSQLDKNTGE. The complete CDR3 protein is CASSQLDKNTGELFF.